This entry lists 27 T cell receptor beta chains sequenced from one sample in a study of neurological immune-mediated disorders. TCRdb itself ran the 5' RACE reads through MiXCR, one entry per CDR3 protein. Of over 35,000 distinct CDR3 sequences in the sample, about 4.1% were seen once. Sequencing used PBMCs. These receptors were collected from a man in his thirties or forties with multiple sclerosis.

In its sample, this clonotype was seen many times. The chain uses TRBV12-3 or TRBV12-4 and TRBJ1-6; no definite D call. V was pared by 6 bases and J by 6 bases, with 21 bases between. The CDR3 consists of 17 residues. The CDR3 DNA reads TGTGCCAGCAGCCGGCCCTATTCAGAGGGAACTAATTCACCCCTCCACTTT. Translating gives CASSRPYSEGTNSPLHF.

This clonotype showed up many times. The chain has TRBV6-5 and TRBJ2-7, with D perhaps matching TRBD2 (5 bases). Germline V gene sequence: CDR1 MNHEY, CDR2 SVGAGI. The CDR3 contains 14 residues. V dropped 6 bases and J dropped 2 bases, with 14 bases sitting between them. Here the CDR3 DNA reads TGTGCCAGCAGCTTAACGGGGAACGCCTACGAGCAGTACTTC. Translating gives CASSLTGNAYEQYF.

Many counts were recorded for this clonotype. The V and J genes are TRBV5-1 and TRBJ1-1; D not resolved. Germline V gene sequence: CDR1 SGHRS, CDR2 YFSETQ. CDR3 length: 14 amino acids. Trimming cost V 0 bases and J 1 base, with 7 bases left between them. The CDR3 reads CASSLANQNTEAFF. The CDR3 DNA reads as TGCGCCAGCAGCTTGGCCAACCAGAACACTGAAGCTTTCTTT.

With respect to this clonotype: This may be a read error: a much more frequent sequence differs by one nucleotide. The chain couples TRBV7-9 to TRBJ2-5; D may be TRBD1 or TRBD2 (6 bases each). Germline CDR1 SEHNR, CDR2 FQNEAQ (reference sequence). The germline V and J ends were trimmed by 3 bases and 3 bases, with 11 bases remaining between them. The CDR3 contains 14 residues. The CDR3 loop reads CASSLGGGKETQYF. Written as DNA, the CDR3 is TGTGCCAGCAGCTTGGGGGGCGGAAAAGAGACCCAGTACTTC.

At least ten counts were recorded for this clonotype. This chain connects TRBV24-1 to TRBJ2-1, with 12 bases aligning to TRBD1. Germline V lookup: CDR1 KGHDR, CDR2 SFDVKD. The CDR3 has 16 amino acids. V lost 3 bases and J lost 5; bases outside the gene matches: 4. DNA for the CDR3: TGTGCCACCAGTGATACGGGACAGGGGGCGGACAATGAGCAGTTCTTC. Its protein is CATSDTGQGADNEQFF.

This clonotype was counted ten times or more. This rearrangement joins TRBV7-2 to TRBJ1-1; 10 positions match TRBD1. This CDR3 region has 15 residues. Germline assignment: CDR1 SGHTA and CDR2 FQGNSA. The V segment lost 2 bases and the J segment 4 bases; nucleotides outside the gene matches: 4. Written as DNA, the CDR3 is TGTGCCAGCAGCTTACTAGGGACAGGGGCCACTGAAGCTTTCTTT. Amino acid sequence: CASSLLGTGATEAFF.

This clonotype has ten or more counts. The gene calls are TRBV6-5 and TRBJ1-1, with no clear D. The CDR3 length is 13 residues. V was shortened by 0 bases and J by 6 bases, with 8 bases between the two germline ends. Germline CDR1 is MNHEY and CDR2 is SVGAGI. The CDR3 sequence: CASSYSRLAEAFF. As DNA, the CDR3 is TGTGCCAGCAGTTACTCCCGTCTCGCTGAAGCTTTCTTT.

This chain uses TRBV7-2 with TRBJ1-4; unclear D gene. The CDR3 contains 11 residues. The germline V gene encodes CDR1 SGHTA and CDR2 FQGNSA. V lost 6 bases and J 3 bases, leaving 2 bases between the germline ends. CDR3 DNA sequence: TGTGCCAGCAGATCTAATGAAAAACTGTTTTTT. As protein: CASRSNEKLFF.

Many counts were recorded for this clonotype. The CDR3 sequence is CASSPHGQGDGELFF. The CDR3 DNA follows: TGTGCCAGCAGCCCACATGGACAGGGGGACGGGGAGCTGTTTTTT. The chain carries TRBV5-8 and TRBJ2-2; 10 bases fit TRBD1. The CDR3 consists of 15 residues. Per the germline V gene, CDR1 is SGHTS and CDR2 is YDEGEE. Germline trimming cut 4 bases from V and 7 bases from J; bases unmatched to any gene: 7.

This clonotype was detected a few times. A much larger clone differs by one base, so this may be a read error. The genes are TRBV29-1 and TRBJ2-5; D might be TRBD2 (6 bases). CDR1 is SQVTM, CDR2 ANQGSEA, per germline. Trimming cost V 2 bases and J 4 bases, with 11 bases left between them. This CDR3 has 13 amino acids. CDR3 sequence: CSVEYTGAETQYF. CDR3 nucleotide sequence: TGCAGCGTTGAATACACGGGAGCAGAGACCCAGTACTTC.

This clonotype has a handful of counts. J is TRBJ2-1 and V is TRBV4-1; D may be TRBD2 (6 bases). Trimming took 2 bases from V and 0 from J, leaving 23 bases between them. Germline V CDR1 and CDR2: MGHRA, YSYEKL. The CDR3 runs to 20 residues. The CDR3 sequence: CASSQRLARAYFSSYNEQFF. The CDR3 DNA reads TGCGCCAGCAGCCAACGCCTAGCGAGGGCATACTTCAGCTCCTACAATGAGCAGTTCTTC.

Many counts were recorded for this clonotype. The V and J genes are TRBV20-1 and TRBJ1-6; D not resolved. This CDR3 is 19 amino acids long. Germline V gene sequence: CDR1 DFQATT, CDR2 SNEGSKA (reference sequence). V lost 1 base to trimming and J lost 5 bases, with 24 bases between them. The chain's CDR3 is CSARGIGPGEGYNNSPLHF. CDR3 DNA: TGCAGTGCTAGAGGGATAGGGCCGGGAGAGGGATATAATAATTCACCCCTCCACTTT.

This clonotype was picked up many times. This sequence joins TRBV5-1 and TRBJ2-1, with a possible D match to TRBD2 (7 bases). Germline assignment: CDR1 SGHRS and CDR2 YFSETQ. The V end lost 4 bases, the J end lost 7 bases, and 18 bases lay between the germline ends. This CDR3 spans 15 amino acids. The CDR3: CASSLLPGGLNEQFF. The CDR3 DNA is TGCGCCAGCAGCCTACTCCCGGGGGGCCTAAATGAGCAGTTCTTC.

This clonotype was recorded at least ten times. The CDR3: CASSLSQKNYGYTF. As DNA, the CDR3 is TGTGCCAGCAGTCTCTCACAGAAGAACTATGGCTACACCTTC. The chain employs TRBV5-6 and TRBJ1-2, with D unclear. Per the germline V gene, CDR1 is SGHDT and CDR2 is YYEEEE. The CDR3 contains 14 residues. The V gene lost 5 bases and the J gene lost 2 bases, with 13 bases spanning the gap.

About this clonotype itself: Given a much more abundant clone one base away, this may be a read error. The rearrangement links TRBV21-1 to TRBJ2-5. TRBV21-1 is a recognized pseudogene. There are 11 residues in the CDR3. CDR3 sequence reads: CASRTKETQYF. The CDR3 bases are TGTGCCAGCAGAACGAAGGAGACCCAGTACTTC.

This clonotype was seen repeatedly, ten times or more. The chain uses TRBV7-2 and TRBJ2-2, with a weak D call TRBD2 (5 bases). Germline CDR1 SGHTA, CDR2 FQGNSA. The CDR3 length is 15 residues. V lost 1 base to trimming and J lost 1 base, with 7 bases between them. The CDR3 DNA follows: TGTGCCAGCAGCTTAGAAGGACTGAACACCGGGGAGCTGTTTTTT. This encodes CASSLEGLNTGELFF.

J is TRBJ2-7 and V is TRBV7-2; 9 nucleotides match TRBD1. The germline V gene encodes CDR1 SGHTA and CDR2 FQGNSA. V dropped 3 bases and J dropped 2; count of bases not matched to a gene: 2. The CDR3 runs to 14 residues. CDR3 protein: CASSFDRGAYEQYF. The CDR3 coding sequence is TGTGCCAGCAGCTTCGACAGGGGGGCCTACGAGCAGTACTTC.

This clonotype has ten or more counts. CDR3 bases: TGTGCCAGCAGTCAGATGACAGGGGGTCGGCAGCCCCAGCATTTT. It is translated as CASSQMTGGRQPQHF. The chain recombines TRBV6-2 or TRBV6-3 with TRBJ1-5; 9 bases map to TRBD1. J gave up 7 bases and V 5 bases, and 9 bases lay outside the gene matches. Looked up from germline, CDR1 is MNHEY and CDR2 is SVGEGT. The length of the CDR3 is 15 residues.

The chain has TRBV25-1 and TRBJ2-3; no definite D call. This CDR3 is 15 amino acids long. Trimming stripped 4 bases from V and 3 bases from J, with 14 bases between. Germline V gene sequence: CDR1 MGHDK, CDR2 SYGVNS. The CDR3 sequence: CASSALGFGTDTQYF. For the CDR3, the DNA is TGTGCCAGCAGTGCATTAGGTTTTGGGACAGATACGCAGTATTTT.

This clonotype was observed at least ten times. V is TRBV12-3 or TRBV12-4 and J is TRBJ1-2; D may be TRBD1 (6 bases). The V gene lost 6 bases and the J gene lost 5 bases, with 10 bases spanning the gap. CDR3 length: 12 amino acids. The CDR3 nucleotides are TGTGCCAGCAGACTCACAGGGTATGGCTACACCTTC. This codes for CASRLTGYGYTF.

This clonotype was picked up many times. This rearrangement joins TRBV6-5 to TRBJ2-5, with D maybe TRBD1 (6 bases). The CDR3 consists of 13 residues. Per the germline V gene, CDR1 is MNHEY and CDR2 is SVGAGI. V dropped 8 bases and J dropped 1 base, with 11 bases sitting between them. CDR3 nucleotides: TGTGCCAGCTTCACAGGGAGCCAAGAGACCCAGTACTTC. Protein: CASFTGSQETQYF.

This clonotype was seen repeatedly, ten times or more. This chain links TRBV10-3 with TRBJ1-3, with D unclear. Per germline, CDR1 ENHRY and CDR2 SYGVKD. The length of the CDR3 is 14 residues. Deletions cut 4 bases from V and 1 base from J, with 8 bases between. The CDR3 region has the DNA TGTGCCATCAGTGTAGGGAAATCTGGAAACACCATATATTTT. It codes for CAISVGKSGNTIYF.

This clonotype appeared many times. This sequence joins TRBV10-3 and TRBJ2-7; unclear D gene. V was clipped by 3 bases and J by 3 bases, with 3 bases between them. This CDR3 is 11 amino acids long. Germline V gene lookup returns CDR1 ENHRY and CDR2 SYGVKD. The CDR3 DNA follows: TGTGCCATCAGTGACAGCTACGAGCAGTACTTC. Amino acids: CAISDSYEQYF.

This clonotype was counted ten times or more. The chain has TRBV5-1 and TRBJ1-2; D perhaps matches TRBD1 (6 bases). Germline CDR1 reads SGHRS; CDR2 reads YFSETQ. This CDR3 contains 14 residues. Deletions cut 4 bases from V and 4 bases from J, with 14 bases between. The CDR3 DNA sequence: TGCGCCAGCAGCAACTCTGGACAGTCCTATGGCTACACCTTC. It translates to CASSNSGQSYGYTF.

This clonotype was seen a handful of times. This rearrangement joins TRBV7-2 to TRBJ2-3; no clear D gene. CDR1 and CDR2 (germline): SGHTA, FQGNSA. Trimming took 2 bases from V and 6 from J, leaving 12 bases between them. The CDR3 runs 14 residues. The CDR3 protein is CASSLFGLGDTQYF. The CDR3 nucleotides are TGTGCCAGCAGCTTATTTGGGTTAGGCGATACGCAGTATTTT.

There are many counts of this clonotype. The chain joins TRBV20-1 to TRBJ1-1, with D unresolved. The CDR3 runs 14 residues. V shed 6 bases and J shed 0 bases, with 14 bases lying between them. The germline V gene has CDR1 DFQATT and CDR2 SNEGSKA (reference sequence). The CDR3 reads CSARWAPMNTEAFF. CDR3 nucleotides: TGCAGTGCCCGCTGGGCTCCCATGAACACTGAAGCTTTCTTT.

This clonotype was picked up many times. The genes are TRBV5-1 and TRBJ2-1; D is perhaps TRBD2 (6 bases). Germline lookup yields CDR1 SGHRS and CDR2 YFSETQ. The CDR3 is 15 residues long. Trimming removed 0 bases from V and 4 bases from J, with 11 bases in between. CDR3 protein: CASSLDYGGYNEQFF. The CDR3 bases are TGCGCCAGCAGCTTGGATTACGGGGGTTACAATGAGCAGTTCTTC.